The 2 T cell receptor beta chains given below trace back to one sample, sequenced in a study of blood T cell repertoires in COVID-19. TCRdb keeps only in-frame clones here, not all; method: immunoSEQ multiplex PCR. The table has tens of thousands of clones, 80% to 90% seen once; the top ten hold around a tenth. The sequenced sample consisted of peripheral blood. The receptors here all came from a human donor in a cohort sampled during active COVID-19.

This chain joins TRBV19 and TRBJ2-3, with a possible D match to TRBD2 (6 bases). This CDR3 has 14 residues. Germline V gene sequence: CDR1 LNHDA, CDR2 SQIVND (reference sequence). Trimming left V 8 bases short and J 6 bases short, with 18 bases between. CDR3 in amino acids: CASSRRANVDTQYF. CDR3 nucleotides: TGTGCCAGTTCCCGGAGGGCGAACGTGGATACGCAGTATTTT.

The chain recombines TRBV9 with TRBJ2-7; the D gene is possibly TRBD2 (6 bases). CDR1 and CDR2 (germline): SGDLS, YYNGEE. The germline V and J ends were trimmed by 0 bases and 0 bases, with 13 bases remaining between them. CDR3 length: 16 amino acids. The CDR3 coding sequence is TGTGCCAGCAGCGTAGGGGGGGATTCCTTCTCCTACGAGCAGTACTTC. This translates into CASSVGGDSFSYEQYF.